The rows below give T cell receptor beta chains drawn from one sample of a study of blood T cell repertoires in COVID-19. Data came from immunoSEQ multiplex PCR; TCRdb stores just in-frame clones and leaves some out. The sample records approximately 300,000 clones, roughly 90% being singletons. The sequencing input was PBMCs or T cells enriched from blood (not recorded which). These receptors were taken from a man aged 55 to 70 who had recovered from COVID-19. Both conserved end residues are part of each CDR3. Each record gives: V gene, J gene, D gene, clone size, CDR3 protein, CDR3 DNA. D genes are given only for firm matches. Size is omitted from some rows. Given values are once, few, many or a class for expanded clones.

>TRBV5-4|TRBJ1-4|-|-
CASSLPGSEKLFF
TGTGCCAGCAGCTTGCCGGGTTCGGAAAAACTGTTTTTT
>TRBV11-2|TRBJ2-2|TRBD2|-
CASSLDSRLALITGELFF
TGTGCCAGCAGCTTAGATAGCCGACTAGCATTGATCACCGGGGAGCTGTTTTTT
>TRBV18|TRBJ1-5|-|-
CASSPRRGDGNQPQHF
TGTGCCAGCTCACCGCGACGGGGAGACGGCAATCAGCCCCAGCATTTT
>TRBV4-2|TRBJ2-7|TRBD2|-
CASSQDVTASGRSSYEQYF
TGTGCCAGCAGCCAAGATGTGACGGCTAGCGGGAGAAGCTCCTACGAGCAGTACTTC
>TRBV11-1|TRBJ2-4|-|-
CASSLSTGNNIQYF
TGTGCCAGCAGCCTATCGACAGGTAACAACATTCAGTACTTC
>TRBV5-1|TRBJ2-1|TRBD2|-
CASSLAGVGGTSSYNEQFF
TGCGCCAGCAGCTTGGCGGGCGTCGGCGGGACTAGCTCCTACAATGAGCAGTTCTTC
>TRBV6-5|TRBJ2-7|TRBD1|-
CASRATGTGDYEQYF
TGTGCCAGCAGGGCCACCGGGACAGGGGACTACGAGCAGTACTTC
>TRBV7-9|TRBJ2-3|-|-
CASSQAGHTQYF
TGTGCCAGCAGCCAGGCAGGGCATACGCAGTATTTT
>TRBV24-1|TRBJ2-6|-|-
CATSGSGISGANVLTF
TGTGCCACCAGTGGTTCGGGGATCTCTGGGGCCAACGTCCTGACTTTC
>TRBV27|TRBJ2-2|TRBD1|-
CASGNENWDSRNTGELFF
TGTGCCAGCGGAAATGAAAATTGGGACAGCAGAAACACCGGGGAGCTGTTTTTT
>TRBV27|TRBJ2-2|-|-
CASSLGTGELFF
TGTGCCAGCTCCCTCGGGACCGGGGAGCTGTTTTTT
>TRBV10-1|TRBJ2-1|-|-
CASSESGRASSYNEQFF
TGCGCCAGCAGTGAGTCAGGGCGGGCGAGCTCCTACAATGAGCAGTTCTTC
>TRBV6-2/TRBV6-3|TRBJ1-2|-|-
CASSTRGRRGYTF
TGTGCCAGCAGTACCCGCGGACGGAGGGGCTACACCTTC
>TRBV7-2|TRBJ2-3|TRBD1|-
CASSPGQGPTDTQYF
TGTGCCAGCAGCCCCGGACAGGGCCCCACAGATACGCAGTATTTT
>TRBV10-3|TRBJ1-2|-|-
CAISEWRGQVGGYTF
TGTGCCATCAGTGAGTGGAGAGGCCAAGTAGGTGGCTACACCTTC
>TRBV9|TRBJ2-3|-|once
CASSVGRVSDTQYF
TGTGCCAGCAGCGTAGGTCGGGTTTCGGATACGCAGTATTTT
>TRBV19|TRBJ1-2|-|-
CASTTTRMAYGYTF
TGTGCCAGTACCACAACGAGGATGGCCTATGGCTACACCTTC
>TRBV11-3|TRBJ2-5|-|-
CASSLIRGQETQYF
TGTGCCAGCAGCTTAATCAGGGGACAAGAGACCCAGTACTTC
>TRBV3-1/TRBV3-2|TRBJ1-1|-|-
CASSYNSGSTEAFF
TGTGCCAGCAGCTACAACAGCGGGAGCACTGAAGCTTTCTTT
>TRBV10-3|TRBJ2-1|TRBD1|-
CAISTAGTGGFF
TGTGCCATCTCAACCGCCGGGACAGGGGGGTTCTTC
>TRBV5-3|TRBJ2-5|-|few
CADHKGETQYF
TGTGCCGACCATAAGGGGGAGACCCAGTACTTC
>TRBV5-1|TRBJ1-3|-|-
CASSAGPGNTIYF
TGCGCCAGCAGCGCTGGGCCTGGAAACACCATATATTTT
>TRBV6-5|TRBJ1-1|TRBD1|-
CASRQGSERFF
TGTGCCAGCAGACAGGGGTCGGAGAGGTTCTTT
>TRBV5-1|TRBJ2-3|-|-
CASSLVSGGDTQYF
TGCGCCAGCAGCTTGGTATCCGGCGGGGATACGCAGTATTTT
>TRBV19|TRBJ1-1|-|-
CASGNTGNTEAFF
TGTGCCAGTGGTAACACGGGGAACACTGAAGCTTTCTTT
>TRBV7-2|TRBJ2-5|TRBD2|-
CASSLGKLASGGIKETQYF
TGTGCCAGCAGCTTAGGGAAGTTAGCGAGCGGGGGGATTAAAGAGACCCAGTACTTC
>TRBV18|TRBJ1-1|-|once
CASSPTGGMNTEAFF
TGTGCCAGCTCACCGACGGGGGGTATGAACACTGAAGCTTTCTTT
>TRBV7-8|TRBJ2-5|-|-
CASSLALSGEETQYF
TGTGCCAGCAGCTTAGCGCTTTCAGGGGAAGAGACCCAGTACTTC
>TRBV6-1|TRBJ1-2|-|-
CASSESTGKYYGYTF
TGTGCCAGCAGTGAATCGACAGGCAAGTACTATGGCTACACCTTC
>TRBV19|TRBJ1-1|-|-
CASSIDNNEAFF
TGTGCCAGTAGTATAGATAACAACGAAGCTTTCTTT
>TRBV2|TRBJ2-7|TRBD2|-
CASKSGLAETYEQYF
TGTGCCAGCAAAAGTGGTCTAGCGGAAACCTACGAGCAGTACTTC
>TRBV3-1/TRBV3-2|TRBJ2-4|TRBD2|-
CASSQGRGGDIQYF
TGTGCCAGCAGCCAAGGGCGGGGGGGGGACATTCAGTACTTC
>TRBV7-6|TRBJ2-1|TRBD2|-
CASSLVPGLGYNEQFF
TGTGCCAGCAGCCTCGTCCCGGGACTAGGTTACAATGAGCAGTTCTTC
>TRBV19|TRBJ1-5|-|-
CASSRYPSDNQPQHF
TGTGCCAGTAGTCGGTATCCCAGCGACAATCAGCCCCAGCATTTT
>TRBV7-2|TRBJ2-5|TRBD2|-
CASSPGLGQTQYF
TGTGCCAGCAGCCCAGGACTAGGTCAGACCCAGTACTTC
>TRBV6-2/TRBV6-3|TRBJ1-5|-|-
CASSYPRRGGTGEPQHF
TGTGCCAGCAGTTACCCTCGACGGGGAGGGACCGGGGAGCCCCAGCATTTT
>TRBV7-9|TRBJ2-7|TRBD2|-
CASSLYISGRLRYEQYF
TGTGCCAGCAGTTTATATATTAGCGGGAGACTCCGTTACGAGCAGTACTTC
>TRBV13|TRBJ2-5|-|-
CASSLVDQGRETQYF
TGTGCCAGCAGCTTAGTGGACCAGGGAAGGGAGACCCAGTACTTC
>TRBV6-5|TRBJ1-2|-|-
CASSGGDYGYTF
TGTGCCAGCAGCGGCGGCGACTATGGCTACACCTTC
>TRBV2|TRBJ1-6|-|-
CASNPSRGNSPLHF
TGTGCCAGCAATCCCTCCCGGGGAAATTCACCCCTCCACTTT
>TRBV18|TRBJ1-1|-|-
CASSPTGTGGANTEAFF
TGTGCCAGCTCACCTACAGGGACGGGTGGTGCGAACACTGAAGCTTTCTTT
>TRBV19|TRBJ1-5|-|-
CASQRGSSNQPQHF
TGTGCCAGCCAGCGGGGCAGTTCCAATCAGCCCCAGCATTTT
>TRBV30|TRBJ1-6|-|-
CAWEEVQGTPLHF
TGTGCCTGGGAGGAGGTGCAGGGGACACCCCTCCACTTT
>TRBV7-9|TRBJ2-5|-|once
CASSLDSRETQYF
TGTGCCAGCAGCTTAGATTCGCGAGAGACCCAGTACTTC
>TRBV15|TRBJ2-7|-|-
CATSLGTGLYEQYF
TGTGCCACCAGCTTAGGGACTGGGCTCTACGAGCAGTACTTC
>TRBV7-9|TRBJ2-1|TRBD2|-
CASSLASASGGRNEQFF
TGTGCCAGCAGCTTAGCGTCTGCTAGCGGGGGGAGAAATGAGCAGTTCTTC
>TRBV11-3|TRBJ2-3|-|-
CASSLGDTQYF
TGTGCCAGCAGCCTCGGAGATACGCAGTATTTT
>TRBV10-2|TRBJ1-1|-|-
CASSELGGTEAFF
TGCGCCAGCAGTGAGTTAGGGGGCACTGAAGCTTTCTTT
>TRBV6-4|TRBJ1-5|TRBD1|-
CARSPGTGPEDSNQPQHF
TGTGCCAGGAGCCCCGGGACAGGACCGGAAGATAGCAATCAGCCCCAGCATTTT
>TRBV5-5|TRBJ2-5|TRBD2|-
CASRTSGGETQYF
TGTGCCAGCAGGACTAGCGGGGGAGAGACCCAGTACTTC
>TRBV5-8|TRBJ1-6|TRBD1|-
CASSLGRQGANSPLHF
TGTGCCAGCAGCTTGGGGCGACAGGGAGCTAATTCACCCCTCCACTTT
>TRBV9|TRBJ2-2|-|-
CASSVQGLGELFF
TGTGCCAGCAGCGTGCAGGGTCTCGGGGAGCTGTTTTTT
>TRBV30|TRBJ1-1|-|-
CATWRAEAFF
TGTGCCACTTGGCGGGCTGAAGCTTTCTTT
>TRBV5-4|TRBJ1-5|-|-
CASSAEPHQPQHF
TGTGCCAGTTCCGCAGAACCCCACCAGCCCCAGCATTTT
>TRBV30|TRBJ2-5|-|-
CAWSVERPPQYF
TGTGCCTGGAGTGTAGAGCGGCCTCCCCAGTACTTC
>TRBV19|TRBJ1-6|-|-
CASTLGTLDSPLHF
TGTGCCAGTACCCTAGGGACATTGGATTCACCCCTCCACTTT
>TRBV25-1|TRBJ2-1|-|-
CASTTRYNEQFF
TGTGCCAGCACAACCAGGTACAATGAGCAGTTCTTC
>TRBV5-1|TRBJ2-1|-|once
CASSLIPDYNEQFF
TGCGCCAGCAGCTTAATTCCAGATTACAATGAGCAGTTCTTC
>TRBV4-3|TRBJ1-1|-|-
CASSQDPARAGGTEAFF
TGCGCCAGCAGCCAAGATCCCGCCCGGGCGGGGGGGACTGAAGCTTTCTTT
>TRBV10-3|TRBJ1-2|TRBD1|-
CAISGGQNYGYTF
TGTGCCATCAGTGGGGGACAGAACTATGGCTACACCTTC